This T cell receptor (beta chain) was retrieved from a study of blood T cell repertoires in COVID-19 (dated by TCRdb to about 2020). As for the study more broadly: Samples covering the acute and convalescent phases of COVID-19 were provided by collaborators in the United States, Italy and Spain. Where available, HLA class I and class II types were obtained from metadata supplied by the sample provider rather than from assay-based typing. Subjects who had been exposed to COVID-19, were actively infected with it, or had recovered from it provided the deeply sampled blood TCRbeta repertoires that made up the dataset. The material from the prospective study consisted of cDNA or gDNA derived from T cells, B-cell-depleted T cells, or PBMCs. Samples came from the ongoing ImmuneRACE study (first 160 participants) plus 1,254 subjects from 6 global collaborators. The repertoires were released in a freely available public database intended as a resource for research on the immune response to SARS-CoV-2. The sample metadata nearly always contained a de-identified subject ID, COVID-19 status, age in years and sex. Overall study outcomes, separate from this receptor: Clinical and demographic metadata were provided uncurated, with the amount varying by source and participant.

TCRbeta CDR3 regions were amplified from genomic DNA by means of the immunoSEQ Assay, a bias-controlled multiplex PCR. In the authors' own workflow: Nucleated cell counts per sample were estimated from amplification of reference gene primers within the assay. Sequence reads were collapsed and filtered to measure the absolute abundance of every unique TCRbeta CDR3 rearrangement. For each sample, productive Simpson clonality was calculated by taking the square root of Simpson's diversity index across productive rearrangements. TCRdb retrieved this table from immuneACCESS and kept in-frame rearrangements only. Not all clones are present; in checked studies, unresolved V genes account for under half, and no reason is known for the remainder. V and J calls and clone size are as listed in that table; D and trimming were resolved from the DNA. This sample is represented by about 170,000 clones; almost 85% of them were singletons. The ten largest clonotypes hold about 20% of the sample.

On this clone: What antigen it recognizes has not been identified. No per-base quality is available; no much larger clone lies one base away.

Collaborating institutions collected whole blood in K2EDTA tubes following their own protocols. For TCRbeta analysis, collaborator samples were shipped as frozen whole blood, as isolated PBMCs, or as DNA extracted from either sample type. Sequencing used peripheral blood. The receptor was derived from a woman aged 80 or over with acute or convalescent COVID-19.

The DNA sequence is TGCAGCGTTGTGGTGGGGGCGAGAGGCATTCAGTACTTC. Its coded protein is CSVVVGARGIQYF. This chain joins TRBV29-1 to TRBJ2-4; the D gene is perhaps TRBD1, on 6 matching bases. CDR1 SQVTM and CDR2 ANQGSEA are derived from the germline V gene. The V and J ends are trimmed by 4 bases and 9 bases, leaving 16 bases between them. The CDR3, cysteine through phenylalanine, is 13 amino acids long. Left in the record is the CDR3 DNA by itself, 39 bases read in frame from the first base.